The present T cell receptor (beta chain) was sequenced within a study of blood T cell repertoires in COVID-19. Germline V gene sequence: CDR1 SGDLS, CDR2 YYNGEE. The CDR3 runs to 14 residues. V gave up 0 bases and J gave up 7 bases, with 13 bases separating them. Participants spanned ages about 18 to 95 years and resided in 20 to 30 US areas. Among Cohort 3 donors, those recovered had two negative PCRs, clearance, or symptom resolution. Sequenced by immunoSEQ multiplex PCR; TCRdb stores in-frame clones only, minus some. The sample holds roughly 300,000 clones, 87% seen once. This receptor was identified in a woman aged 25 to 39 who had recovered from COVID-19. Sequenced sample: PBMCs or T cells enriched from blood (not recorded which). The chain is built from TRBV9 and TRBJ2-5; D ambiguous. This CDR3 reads CASSVGGATGTQYF. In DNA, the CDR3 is TGTGCCAGCAGCGTAGGAGGTGCCACGGGGACCCAGTACTTC.